The clone carrying this T cell receptor (beta chain) was counted between two and nine times. V was cut by 6 bases and J by 5 bases, with 14 bases left in between. The CDR3 length is 14 residues. CDR1 GTSNPN and CDR2 SVGIG come from the germline V gene (reference sequence). The data originate from a study of immune evolution from preneoplasia to lung adenocarcinoma. This table comes from immunoSEQ multiplex PCR, and its TCRdb copy is limited to in-frame clones, with some not included. This table holds over 4,000 clones, approximately 76% found once. This TCR came from an older person with lung adenocarcinoma. Specimen: FFPE minimally invasive lung adenocarcinoma tissue. The gene calls are TRBV30 and TRBJ1-6; D possibly corresponds to TRBD1 (5 bases). For the CDR3, the DNA is TGTGCCTGTCAACCGGGACGGGATAATTCACCCCTCCACTTT. This codes for CACQPGRDNSPLHF.